Listed below are T cell receptor beta chains from one sample, sequenced in a study of blood T cells in healthy people across ages. TCRdb passed the 5' RACE reads through MiXCR, listing each CDR3 protein once. The table has 1,500,000 or so distinct CDR3 sequences, around 55% seen once. The sample taken for sequencing was blood. The source is a man aged 18 to 30 in good health. The CDR3 runs from the conserved cysteine through the conserved F or W. Fields, in order: J gene, V gene, clone size, D gene, CDR3 protein, CDR3 DNA. A D gene is named only where the DNA matches it firmly. Some rows have no size entry. The others give once, few or many, or a class for an expanded clone.

>TRBJ2-5|TRBV4-3|few|TRBD2
CASSQDGPTSGFETQYF
TGCGCCAGCAGCCAAGATGGACCGACTAGCGGGTTTGAGACCCAGTACTTC
>TRBJ2-3|TRBV7-2|.|.
CASSFRDATDTQYF
TGTGCCAGCAGCTTTAGGGACGCCACAGATACGCAGTATTTT
>TRBJ2-5|TRBV4-1|.|.
CASSQASAETQYF
TGCGCCAGCAGCCAAGCTAGCGCAGAGACCCAGTACTTC
>TRBJ2-1|TRBV6-1|.|.
CASSELLANNEQFF
TGTGCCAGCAGTGAACTACTCGCTAACAATGAGCAGTTCTTC
>TRBJ1-2|TRBV10-3|.|.
CAISESKGKVDCGYTF
TGTGCCATCAGTGAGTCTAAGGGGAAGGTCGACTGTGGCTACACCTTC
>TRBJ2-5|TRBV6-5|many|TRBD1
CASSRQGRETQYF
TGTGCCAGCAGCCGACAGGGGAGGGAGACCCAGTACTTC
>TRBJ1-2|TRBV6-5|few|.
CAIWQGLFYGYTF
TGTGCCATATGGCAGGGACTATTCTATGGCTACACCTTC
>TRBJ2-2|TRBV15|.|.
CATRGDLQGGELFF
TGTGCCACCAGAGGGGACCTGCAAGGAGGGGAGCTGTTTTTT
>TRBJ2-1|TRBV6-2/TRBV6-3|.|TRBD2
CASSYSTSGKETQFF
TGTGCCAGCAGTTACTCGACTAGCGGTAAAGAGACCCAGTTCTTC
>TRBJ1-2|TRBV20-1|.|.
CSARGAEGDVYGYTF
TGCAGTGCTAGAGGGGCCGAGGGGGATGTCTATGGCTACACCTTC
>TRBJ2-6|TRBV11-1|few|.
CASSFDGDYSGANVLTF
TGTGCCAGCAGCTTCGACGGGGATTACTCTGGGGCCAACGTCCTGACTTTC
>TRBJ2-4|TRBV7-2|.|TRBD2
CASSPPNLAGGVQYF
TGTGCCAGCAGCCCACCGAATCTAGCGGGGGGTGTTCAGTACTTC
>TRBJ1-4|TRBV28|few|.
CASSLEGTNEKLFF
TGTGCCAGCAGTTTAGAGGGAACTAATGAAAAACTGTTTTTT
>TRBJ2-7|TRBV6-5|.|.
CASSSRALGTGATDYEQYF
TGTGCCAGCAGTTCTCGGGCACTTGGCACAGGAGCGACAGACTACGAGCAGTACTTC
>TRBJ2-1|TRBV6-5|.|TRBD1
CASSSLDGQGAPNEQFF
TGTGCCAGCAGTTCCCTTGACGGACAGGGGGCACCTAATGAGCAGTTCTTC
>TRBJ2-3|TRBV7-9|.|TRBD2
CASSLPSGAGDTQYF
TGTGCCAGCAGCCTTCCTAGCGGGGCTGGGGATACGCAGTATTTT
>TRBJ2-5|TRBV20-1|.|.
CSAKPGPAWEQYF
TGCAGTGCAAAACCGGGACCAGCCTGGGAGCAGTACTTC
>TRBJ1-1|TRBV20-1|.|.
CTPTGGFAFF
TGCACGCCCACCGGAGGGTTCGCTTTCTTT
>TRBJ1-5|TRBV7-9|few|.
CASSFGDHNQPQHF
TGTGCCAGCAGCTTCGGGGATCATAATCAGCCCCAGCATTTT
>TRBJ2-1|TRBV2|.|TRBD2
CASRPGLATNNEQFF
TGTGCCAGCAGGCCGGGACTAGCGACCAACAATGAGCAGTTCTTC